The entry below describes one T cell receptor (beta chain). This sample was taken from a study of blood T cell repertoires in COVID-19. The repertoire was sequenced with immunoSEQ multiplex PCR; TCRdb's copy has only in-frame clones and lacks some. The data show tens of thousands of clones, approximately 90% seen once. Germline CDR1 reads SGHAT; CDR2 reads FQNNGV. The CDR3 spans 17 residues. The ends were cut back, 5 bases at V and 0 bases at J, with 19 bases in the middle. This sequence was found in a woman aged 80 or over with acute or convalescent COVID-19. Sequencing input: peripheral blood. The rearrangement links TRBV11-2 to TRBJ1-2; the D gene is possibly TRBD1 (5 bases). The CDR3 loop reads CASSTLDSASANYGYTF. The DNA of the CDR3 is TGTGCCAGCAGCACCCTAGACAGCGCCTCCGCTAACTATGGCTACACCTTC.